What follows is one T cell receptor beta chain and its context. This receptor's antigen is unknown. Per-nucleotide qualities are absent, and no much larger clonotype sits a single base away. This entry comes from a study of blood T cell repertoires in COVID-19 (dated by TCRdb to the early 2020s). Background on the whole study: Samples covering the acute and convalescent phases of COVID-19 were provided by collaborators in the United States, Italy and Spain. The material from the prospective study consisted of cDNA or gDNA derived from T cells, B-cell-depleted T cells, or PBMCs. Subjects who had been exposed to COVID-19, were actively infected with it, or had recovered from it provided the deeply sampled blood TCRbeta repertoires that made up the dataset. The repertoires were released in a freely available public database intended as a resource for research on the immune response to SARS-CoV-2. Samples were obtained from the ongoing ImmuneRACE study (first 160 participants) and from 1,254 subjects provided by 6 global collaborators. Sample metadata almost always included a de-identified subject ID, COVID-19 status, age in years and sex. Where available, HLA class I and class II types were obtained from metadata supplied by the sample provider rather than from assay-based typing.

TCRbeta CDR3 regions were amplified from genomic DNA using the immunoSEQ Assay, a bias-controlled multiplex PCR. Regarding the original processing steps: The number of nucleated cells in each sample was estimated from the amplification of reference gene primers within the assay. Sequence reads were collapsed and filtered to measure the absolute abundance of every unique TCRbeta CDR3 rearrangement. For each sample, productive Simpson clonality was calculated as the square root of Simpson's diversity index across productive rearrangements. TCRdb re-hosts the immuneACCESS table, in-frame sequences only. Its copies lack some clones; in the studies checked, an unresolved V gene accounts for under half of them, and the cause for the rest is not known. That table gives V, J and clone size, and the DNA gave D and trimming. The sample contains 200,000 to 300,000 clones, about 88% of them found a single time. In total, the top ten clones hold about 4% of the sample.

Overall study results and their limits: The quantity of clinical and demographic metadata differed by source and by participant and was supplied without curation.

Another Seattle source contributed samples from volunteer blood donors who had recovered from COVID-19. Each collaborating institution followed its own protocols to collect whole blood in K2EDTA tubes. Collaborator samples were shipped for TCRbeta analysis as frozen whole blood, isolated PBMCs, or DNA extracted from either sample type. The germline V gene supplies CDR1 KGHSH and CDR2 LQKENI. Between the V and J ends, shortened by 6 bases and 4 bases respectively, the junction contains 11 bases. The CDR3 has 13 amino acids, counting the end cysteine and phenylalanine. Of all the DNA, just the CDR3 is kept, 39 bases in frame from base 1.

This chain is built from TRBV18 and TRBJ2-3; a tentative D match to TRBD2 spans 5 bases. This clonotype was sampled from a man aged 55-75 years who had recovered from COVID-19. The sample was peripheral blood. The base sequence is TGTGCCAGCTCCCCGGGAATGGCAGATACGCAGTATTTT. The encoded protein is CASSPGMADTQYF.